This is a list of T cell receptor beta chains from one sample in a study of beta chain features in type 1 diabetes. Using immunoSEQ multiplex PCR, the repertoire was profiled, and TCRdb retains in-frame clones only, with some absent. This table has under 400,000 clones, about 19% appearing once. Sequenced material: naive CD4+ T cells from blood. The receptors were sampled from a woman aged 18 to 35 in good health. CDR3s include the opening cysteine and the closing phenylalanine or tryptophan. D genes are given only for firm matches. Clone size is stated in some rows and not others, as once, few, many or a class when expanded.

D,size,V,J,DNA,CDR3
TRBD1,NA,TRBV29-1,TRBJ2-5,TGCAGCTCCCAGGACAGGGAAGAGACCCAGTACTTC,CSSQDREETQYF
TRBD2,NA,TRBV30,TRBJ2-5,TGTGCCTGGAGTATAGCGGGAGGGCGCCAAGAGACCCAGTACTTC,CAWSIAGGRQETQYF
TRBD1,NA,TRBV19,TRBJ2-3,TGTGCCAGTAGTACTCCCGACAGGGGGCGCGGCATGCAGGCAGATACGCAGTATTTT,CASSTPDRGRGMQADTQYF
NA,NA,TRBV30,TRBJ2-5,TGTGCCTGGTACAAACAGGGTTACCAAGAGACCCAGTACTTC,CAWYKQGYQETQYF
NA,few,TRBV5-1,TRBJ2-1,TGCGCCAGCAGCTTGGGGGCGGGGTACGATACGAATGAGCAGTTCTTC,CASSLGAGYDTNEQFF
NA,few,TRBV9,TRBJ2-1,TGTGCCAGCAGCGTAAGACTAAATGAACATGAGCAGTTCTTC,CASSVRLNEHEQFF
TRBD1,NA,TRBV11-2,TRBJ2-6,TGTGCCAGCAGCCTCACAGGGGTGTATGGGGCCAACGTCCTGACTTTC,CASSLTGVYGANVLTF
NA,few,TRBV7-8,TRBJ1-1,TGTGCCAGCAGCTTCACAACGGGAGACACTGAAGCTTTCTTT,CASSFTTGDTEAFF
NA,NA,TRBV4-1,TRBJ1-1,TGCGCCAGCAGCCAACCAACTCGGGGCACTGAAGCTTTCTTT,CASSQPTRGTEAFF
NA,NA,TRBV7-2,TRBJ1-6,TGTGCCAGCAGCCGGTCGGTGTGGAATTCACCCCTCCACTTT,CASSRSVWNSPLHF
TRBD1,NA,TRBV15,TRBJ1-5,TGTGCCACCAGTAGGGGGACAGATCAGCCCCAGCATTTT,CATSRGTDQPQHF
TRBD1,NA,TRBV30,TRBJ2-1,TGTGCCGGACAGGGGGCTGACAATGAGCAGTTCTTC,CAGQGADNEQFF
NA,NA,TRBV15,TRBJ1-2,TGTGCCACCAGCACGTACCTGGGGCCAGCTAACTATGGCTACACCTTC,CATSTYLGPANYGYTF
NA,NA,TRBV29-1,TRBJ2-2,TGCAGCGTTCACCGGGGCACCGGGGAGCTGTTTTTT,CSVHRGTGELFF
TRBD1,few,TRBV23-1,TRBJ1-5,TGCGCCAGCAGTCACCCCGGTAGGGGGCACGATCAGCCCCAGCATTTT,CASSHPGRGHDQPQHF
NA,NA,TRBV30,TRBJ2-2,TGTGCCTGGAGTCGCTCGGCCGGGGAGCTGTTTTTT,CAWSRSAGELFF
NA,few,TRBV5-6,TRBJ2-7,TGTGCCAGCAGCTTGGAACAGGAGCAGTACTTC,CASSLEQEQYF
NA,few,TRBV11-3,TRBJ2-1,TGTGCCAGCAGCTTAAGAGCGGACGTCTACAATGAGCAGTTCTTC,CASSLRADVYNEQFF
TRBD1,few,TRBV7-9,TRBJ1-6,TGTGCCAGCAGCAGAACAGGGGCTAACAAGGCACCCCTCCACTTT,CASSRTGANKAPLHF
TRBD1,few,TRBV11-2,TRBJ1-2,TGTGCCAGCAGCCGTCAGGGGGATGGCTACACCTTC,CASSRQGDGYTF
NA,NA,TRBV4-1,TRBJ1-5,TGCGCCAGCAGCCAAGGGACTTTAGGTCAGCCCCAGCATTTT,CASSQGTLGQPQHF
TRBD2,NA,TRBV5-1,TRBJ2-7,TGCGCCAGCAGCTTGGACGGGGGGGAGCAGTACTTC,CASSLDGGEQYF
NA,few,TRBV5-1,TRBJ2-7,TGCGCCAGCAGCTTGTTTCTTGTGGGGCCCGACTCCGCCTACGAGCAGTACTTC,CASSLFLVGPDSAYEQYF
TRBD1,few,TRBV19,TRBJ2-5,TGTGCCAGTAGTCCAGGGACAGGGGAAGGAGAGACCCAGTACTTC,CASSPGTGEGETQYF
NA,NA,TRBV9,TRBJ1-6,TGTGCCAGCAGCGTAGCTCCCGGGGTGGATAATTCACCCCTCCACTTT,CASSVAPGVDNSPLHF
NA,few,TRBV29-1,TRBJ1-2,TGCAGCGTTGAAGATTGGAGGAACTATGGCTACACCTTC,CSVEDWRNYGYTF